This is a list of T cell receptor beta chains from one sample in a study of Siglec-9 on CD8 T cells in melanoma. Produced via immunoSEQ multiplex PCR; TCRdb's table is partial and in-frame only. Found here are 25,000 to 30,000 clones, about 80% of them singletons; the top ten hold roughly 6%. Sequences were obtained from Siglec-9- CD8+ T cells sorted from blood. These receptors were taken from a human donor in good health. Both conserved end residues are part of each CDR3. D genes are given only for firm matches. Only some rows state a clone size, as once, few, many or a class for expanded clones.

v_gene	j_gene	abundance	d_gene	CDR3aa	CDR3nt
TRBV5-6	TRBJ2-1	NA	NA	CASSFTGYNEQFF	TGTGCCAGCAGCTTCACAGGCTACAATGAGCAGTTCTTC
TRBV5-4	TRBJ1-1	NA	NA	CASSLRGRTEAFF	TGTGCCAGCAGCCTCAGGGGTAGGACTGAAGCTTTCTTT
TRBV30	TRBJ1-5	NA	TRBD1	CAWAPGTGLDQPQHF	TGTGCCTGGGCGCCCGGGACAGGGCTCGATCAGCCCCAGCATTTT
TRBV7-8	TRBJ1-1	NA	TRBD1	CASRQGAGNTEAFF	TGTGCCAGCAGGCAGGGGGCCGGGAACACTGAAGCTTTCTTT
TRBV4-1	TRBJ1-5	NA	TRBD1	CASSHTNRQGAEQPQHF	TGCGCCAGCAGCCACACAAATAGACAGGGGGCTGAGCAGCCCCAGCATTTT
TRBV18	TRBJ2-3	NA	NA	CASPPGGLVNIGDTQYF	TGTGCCAGCCCCCCCGGCGGGCTTGTAAACATAGGAGATACGCAGTATTTT
TRBV6-1	TRBJ2-1	NA	TRBD1	CASSGAGTGKSYNEQFF	TGTGCCAGCAGTGGCGCCGGGACAGGGAAATCCTACAATGAGCAGTTCTTC
TRBV6-5	TRBJ2-1	NA	NA	CASSTGVGGLFQFF	TGTGCCAGCAGTACCGGGGTAGGGGGGTTGTTTCAGTTCTTC
TRBV11-3	TRBJ2-1	NA	NA	CASSLDLAGLNEQFF	TGTGCCAGCAGCTTAGATCTGGCGGGGTTAAATGAGCAGTTCTTC
TRBV9	TRBJ2-6	NA	NA	CASSAPAGSPFSGANVLTF	TGTGCCAGCAGTGCCCCGGCGGGGTCCCCCTTCTCTGGGGCCAACGTCCTGACTTTC
TRBV28	TRBJ1-5	NA	TRBD1	CASSSRQGFNQPQHF	TGTGCCAGCAGTTCTCGACAGGGGTTCAATCAGCCCCAGCATTTT
TRBV29-1	TRBJ1-1	NA	NA	CSAYWGGTEAFF	TGCAGCGCTTACTGGGGGGGCACTGAAGCTTTCTTT
TRBV4-1	TRBJ1-1	NA	NA	CASSQDRRGPNTEAFF	TGCGCCAGCAGCCAAGATCGGCGGGGGCCGAACACTGAAGCTTTCTTT
TRBV19	TRBJ1-2	NA	NA	CASSIDAGYGYTF	TGTGCCAGTAGTATAGATGCAGGGTATGGCTACACCTTC
TRBV2	TRBJ2-3	few	TRBD2	CASRLAGGIDTQYF	TGTGCCAGCAGACTAGCGGGAGGAATAGATACGCAGTATTTT